This entry concerns a single TCR beta chain. The CDR3 runs 14 residues. V gave up 4 bases and J gave up 4 bases; unmatched junction bases: 6. CDR1 LNHNV and CDR2 YYDKDF come from the germline V gene (reference sequence). This record comes from a study of blood T cell repertoires in COVID-19. Study as a whole: The United States, Italy and Spain supplied acute and convalescent COVID-19 samples. The cDNA or gDNA used as material had been derived from T cells, B-cell-depleted T cells, or PBMCs.

Per the original methods: Amplifying reference gene primers gave estimates of nucleated cell counts. Assay used: immunoSEQ multiplex PCR; TCRdb lists only in-frame clones, some missing. The DNA was the basis for D and trimming; V, J and clone size are from that table. Of 200,000 to 250,000 clones listed, nearly 85% are singletons. The chain has TRBV15 and TRBJ2-5, with 7 bases fitting TRBD2. Material for sequencing was peripheral blood. This receptor was obtained from a human donor in a cohort sampled during active COVID-19. In DNA form, the CDR3 reads TGTGCCACCAGCATAGCGGGTTATGGAGAGACCCAGTACTTC. Protein product: CATSIAGYGETQYF.